Listed below are T cell receptor beta chains from one sample, sequenced in a study of beta chain features in type 1 diabetes. TCRdb's copy holds only in-frame clones and misses some; the assay was immunoSEQ multiplex PCR. The sample records roughly 400,000 clones, more than 13% being singletons. Sequencing was carried out using naive CD4+ T cells from blood. The receptor source for this set is a woman between 18 and 29 years old in good health. The CDR3 runs from the conserved cysteine through the conserved F or W. D genes are given only for firm matches. Clone size appears in some rows only: once, few, many, or a class for an expanded clone.

TRBV7-8	NA	TRBJ2-1	NA	TGTGCCAGCAGCCTAAAAACAGGGATCTCCTACAATGAGCAGTTCTTC	CASSLKTGISYNEQFF
TRBV4-2	NA	TRBJ1-1	few	TGTGCCAGCAGCCAAGATTTACAGAAGAACACTGAAGCTTTCTTT	CASSQDLQKNTEAFF
TRBV30	TRBD2	TRBJ2-5	few	TGTGCCTGGAGTCCCTCTAATATCGGGACTAACTTC	CAWSPSNIGTNF
TRBV5-4	NA	TRBJ2-7	NA	TGTGCCAGCAGCTTGGGAGTGGCGGACTCCCTGGGCGAGCAGTACTTC	CASSLGVADSLGEQYF
TRBV5-1	TRBD1	TRBJ2-6	few	TGCGCCAGCAGCTTCGGGACAGGATTGTCTGGGGCCAACGTCCTGACTTTC	CASSFGTGLSGANVLTF
TRBV18	NA	TRBJ2-1	few	TGTGCCAGCTCACCCCCGGGTGGCCGGTACAATGAGCAGTTCTTC	CASSPPGGRYNEQFF
TRBV2	TRBD1	TRBJ2-5	NA	TGTGCCAGCAGTCAGGGGGCGCGGGAGACCCAGTACTTC	CASSQGARETQYF
TRBV5-8	NA	TRBJ2-6	NA	TGTGCCAGCAGCTTGGCCCCTTCAGGGTCTGGGGCCAACGTCCTGACTTTC	CASSLAPSGSGANVLTF
TRBV29-1	NA	TRBJ2-5	NA	TGCAGCGAAGCCGGGACAACCGGGGAGACCCAGTACTTC	CSEAGTTGETQYF
TRBV5-4	TRBD2	TRBJ2-1	NA	TGTGCCAGCAGCTCCCAAAGCGCGGGAGGATCCTACAATGAGCAGTTCTTC	CASSSQSAGGSYNEQFF
TRBV6-5	NA	TRBJ1-3	NA	TGTGCCAGCAGTTACCGCCGGTCTGCGGAGGCCACCATATATTTT	CASSYRRSAEATIYF
TRBV23-1	NA	TRBJ2-7	NA	TGCGCCAGCGGTCTCAGGGGCTATTACGAGCAGTACTTC	CASGLRGYYEQYF
TRBV9	NA	TRBJ2-3	NA	TGTGCCAGCAGCCCCGCATTAGCCACAGATACGCAGTATTTT	CASSPALATDTQYF
TRBV28	TRBD2	TRBJ2-7	few	TGTGCCAGCGGAGGACTAGCGGTACAGCGGGAGCAGTACTTC	CASGGLAVQREQYF
TRBV9	TRBD2	TRBJ2-3	NA	TGTGCCAGCAGCGCGAGGGTAGCGGGCCGCACAGATACGCAGTATTTT	CASSARVAGRTDTQYF
TRBV30	TRBD1	TRBJ2-7	few	TGTGCCTGGAGTGATTATGGAGGACAGGACCACTACGAGCAGTACTTC	CAWSDYGGQDHYEQYF
TRBV5-1	NA	TRBJ2-7	NA	TGCGCCAGCAGCTCCTTCGTTACAGGCACCTACGAGCAGTACTTC	CASSSFVTGTYEQYF
TRBV30	NA	TRBJ1-5	few	TGTGCCTGGAGGCGCAAGGCGGACAATCAGCCCCAGCATTTT	CAWRRKADNQPQHF
TRBV5-1	TRBD2	TRBJ2-5	few	TGCGCCAGCAGCCACCCGGGACTAGCCCAAGAGACCCAGTACTTC	CASSHPGLAQETQYF
TRBV30	NA	TRBJ2-4	NA	TGTGCCTGGAGAGCTCGGGGTAGCACAGCCAAAAACATTCAGTACTTC	CAWRARGSTAKNIQYF
TRBV7-2	NA	TRBJ2-1	NA	TGTGCCAGCAGCCGTGGGCGGGGCGATGAGCAGTTCTTC	CASSRGRGDEQFF
TRBV4-3	NA	TRBJ1-1	few	TGCGCCAGCAGCCACACACGACACAGGCCCATGAACACTGAAGCTTTCTTT	CASSHTRHRPMNTEAFF
TRBV9	TRBD2	TRBJ2-1	few	TGTGCCAGCAGCGTAGAGCTAGCGGGAGCCGGTGAGCAGTTCTTC	CASSVELAGAGEQFF
TRBV30	NA	TRBJ2-1	few	TGTGCCTGGAGTCGGTACGGAAGTCAGGGCTCCTACAATGAGCAGTTCTTC	CAWSRYGSQGSYNEQFF
TRBV30	NA	TRBJ1-5	NA	TGTGCCTGGAGCTATGGGGGGGGCCAGCCCCAGCATTTT	CAWSYGGGQPQHF
TRBV7-3	TRBD1	TRBJ2-5	NA	TGTGCCAGCAGTCACAGGGGGCAAGAGACCCAGTACTTC	CASSHRGQETQYF
TRBV9	TRBD2	TRBJ2-1	NA	TGTGCCAGCAGCAGCGGGAGGGCCCTCAATGAGCAGTTCTTC	CASSSGRALNEQFF
TRBV30	TRBD2	TRBJ2-1	few	TGTGCCTGGAGTGTAACCGGGAGGTGGGACAATGAGCAGTTCTTC	CAWSVTGRWDNEQFF
TRBV7-8	NA	TRBJ2-7	few	TGTGCCAGCAGCTTACAACGCGGGACAGCCAGATCCTACGAGCAGTACTTC	CASSLQRGTARSYEQYF
TRBV5-1	TRBD2	TRBJ2-1	NA	TGCGCCAGCAGCGGGGGTATAGCGGGGAATGAGCAGTTCTTC	CASSGGIAGNEQFF
TRBV19	TRBD2	TRBJ2-3	few	TGTGCCAGTAGTATTAGGACTAGCGGGAGGGCCCATACGCAGTATTTT	CASSIRTSGRAHTQYF
TRBV6-5	NA	TRBJ1-2	few	TGTGCCAGCAGTTACAACACCGCTAACTATGGCTACACCTTC	CASSYNTANYGYTF
TRBV18	TRBD2	TRBJ2-1	few	TGTGCCAGCTCCCGGGAGGACTCCTACAATGAGCAGTTCTTC	CASSREDSYNEQFF
TRBV5-6	NA	TRBJ1-2	NA	TGTGCCAGCAGCTTGATGGGACTTGCCCTCGGGGCTGGCTACACCTTC	CASSLMGLALGAGYTF
TRBV15	TRBD2	TRBJ2-7	few	TGTGCCACCAGCAGAGAGGGCGGGGGGGCCTACGAGCAGTACTTC	CATSREGGGAYEQYF
TRBV7-3	TRBD1	TRBJ2-5	NA	TGTGCCAGCAGGACAGGGGGGTTTGACGAGACCCAGTACTTC	CASRTGGFDETQYF
TRBV19	NA	TRBJ1-5	few	TGTGCCAGTAGTGGGCAGGTTTTTCAGCCCCAGCATTTT	CASSGQVFQPQHF
TRBV2	NA	TRBJ1-5	NA	TGTGCCAGCAGTGAAGAGCACGTCGGGATCAATCAGCCCCAGCATTTT	CASSEEHVGINQPQHF
TRBV19	TRBD1	TRBJ2-5	NA	TGTGCCAGTAGTATTCAGACAGGGGGAGAGACCCAGTACTTC	CASSIQTGGETQYF
TRBV30	TRBD2	TRBJ2-3	NA	TGTGCCTGGAACCTCGGGACTAGCGGAGGTACGCAGTATTTT	CAWNLGTSGGTQYF
TRBV4-3	NA	TRBJ2-7	few	TGCGCCAGCAGCCAAGGCGTCGCGAGCAGGGGTGACGAGCAGTACTTC	CASSQGVASRGDEQYF
TRBV29-1	NA	TRBJ1-2	NA	TGCAGCGTTGTTACGGAGTTCTATGGCTACACCTTC	CSVVTEFYGYTF
TRBV7-2	NA	TRBJ2-7	NA	TGTGCCAGCAGCGTACTTAGACTACCCTACGAGCAGTACTTC	CASSVLRLPYEQYF